The 9 T cell receptor beta chains below all came from one sample that was sequenced in a study of blood T cells in healthy people across ages. The second PCR ran roughly 7 to 12 cycles with a sample-barcoded 5' primer and J-beta primers. One entry per CDR3 protein results from TCRdb running MiXCR on the 5' RACE reads. Of 1,100,000 or so distinct CDR3 sequences listed, 35% to 50% were seen once; the top ten hold 15% to 20%. The sample consisted of blood. The receptors originated from a woman aged 60 to 75 in good health.

V and J are TRBV10-3 and TRBJ2-5; 11 nucleotides match TRBD1. The CDR3 totals 16 residues. CDR1 ENHRY and CDR2 SYGVKD come from the germline V gene. V lost 4 bases, J lost 4 bases, and 8 bases stayed unmatched. The CDR3 here is CAISGDRGGRVETQYF. CDR3 sequence (DNA): TGTGCCATCAGTGGGGACAGGGGGGGGCGTGTAGAGACCCAGTACTTC.

Note on this clonotype: Just one base apart from a much larger clone, this may be a read error. The genes are TRBV27 and TRBJ2-5, with a possible D match to TRBD2 (5 bases). The CDR3 runs 14 residues. Germline V gives CDR1 MNHEY, CDR2 SMNVEV (reference sequence). Written as DNA, the CDR3 is TGTACCAGCAGTCCAGGACTGCGGTGGGATACCCAGTACTTC. Protein: CTSSPGLRWDTQYF.

This chain connects TRBV20-1 to TRBJ1-5; the D is unclear. CDR1 and CDR2 from the germline V gene are DFQATT and SNEGSKA (reference sequence). The CDR3 length is 14 residues. Deletions cut 3 bases from V and 6 bases from J, with 15 bases between. CDR3 nucleotides: TGCAGTGCTAGTGAGGGTGGAGGCCCTCAGCCCCAGCATTTT. This sequence encodes CSASEGGGPQPQHF.

The rearrangement links TRBV7-2 to TRBJ2-5, with D unclear. V lost 2 bases and J 0 bases, leaving 16 bases between the germline ends. The CDR3 covers 17 residues. The germline V gene has CDR1 SGHTA and CDR2 FQGNSA. The CDR3 region has the DNA TGTGCCAGCAGCTTATACTCCGTACAGCCGTACCAAGAGACCCAGTACTTC. It specifies CASSLYSVQPYQETQYF. Full variable domain (missing parts from reference TRBV7-2 and TRBJ2-5): GAGVSQSPSNKVTEKGKDVELRCDPISGHTALYWYRQSLGQGLEFLIYFQGNSAPDKSGLPSDRFSAERTGGSVSTLTIQRTQQEDSAVYLCASSLYSVQPYQETQYFGPGTRLLVL.

The CDR3 sequence: CASSLVSGTYNEQYF. The CDR3 DNA reads as TGTGCCAGCAGCTTAGTGAGCGGGACCTACAATGAGCAGTACTTC. This chain connects TRBV11-2 to TRBJ2-5; 7 nucleotides line up with TRBD2. Germline lookup yields CDR1 SGHAT and CDR2 FQNNGV. Trimming cost V 1 base and J 11 bases; bases outside gene matches: 13. This CDR3 has 15 residues.

This chain uses TRBV11-2 with TRBJ2-5; D gene uncertain. Between the trimmed V and J ends, which lost 5 bases and 5 bases, there was a span of 9 bases. Germline loops: CDR1 SGHAT, CDR2 FQNNGV. The CDR3 contains 12 residues. The CDR3 DNA reads as TGTGCCAGCAGCCAGCTGTCGGAGACCCAGTACTTC. This gives the protein CASSQLSETQYF.

The CDR3, as DNA: TGTGCCAGCCGTACCGGGGCAGGAGCCAACGTCCTGACTTTC. Translated: CASRTGAGANVLTF. The rearrangement joins TRBV18 to TRBJ2-6; possibly TRBD1 or TRBD2 for D (5 bases each). The CDR3 consists of 14 residues. Germline V lookup: CDR1 KGHSH, CDR2 LQKENI. The V and J ends lost 8 bases and 7 bases respectively, with 15 bases between them.

The chain combines TRBV28 with TRBJ1-2, with D maybe TRBD1 (6 bases). V lost 2 bases and J lost 7, with 17 bases in between. Germline V gene data show CDR1 as MDHEN and CDR2 as SYDVKM. The CDR3 is 15 amino acids. CDR3 sequence: CASSLIQETGSGYTF. DNA for the CDR3: TGTGCCAGCAGTTTAATCCAGGAGACAGGATCTGGCTACACCTTC.

The V and J genes are TRBV4-1 and TRBJ2-1, with unresolved D. Germline CDR1 MGHRA, CDR2 YSYEKL. Trimming left V 0 bases short and J 12 bases short, with 18 bases between. There are 15 residues in the CDR3. The CDR3 protein is CASSQDQHRQSGQFF. The DNA of the CDR3 is TGCGCCAGCAGCCAAGATCAACATAGGCAGTCAGGGCAGTTCTTC.